The rows below give T cell receptor beta chains drawn from one sample of a study of pediatric ulcerative colitis. The protocol was immunoSEQ multiplex PCR, while the TCRdb copy is restricted to in-frame clones and leaves out a portion. The sample has about 60,000 clones, over 80% seen once; the top ten hold around 1.4%. Sequences were obtained from blood. The source of these receptors is a boy aged 10-17 years who was a control in a study of pediatric ulcerative colitis. Both conserved end residues are part of each CDR3. The D gene is left open where the match is weak. Clone size, where shown, is once, few, many, or a class for clones that have expanded.

cdr3_nt cdr3_aa j_call v_call d_call clone_size
TGTGCCAGTAGTATCACAGGGAACTTGGAAGCTTTCTTT CASSITGNLEAFF TRBJ1-1 TRBV19 . .
TGCAGCGTGCGGACGGCGTCCTACGAGCAGTACTTC CSVRTASYEQYF TRBJ2-7 TRBV29-1 . .
TGTGCCACCTCGACTAGCGGGAGTGCAGATACGCAGTATTTT CATSTSGSADTQYF TRBJ2-3 TRBV2 TRBD2 once
TGTGCCAGCAGCTTGGACCTTGAGCAGTTCTTC CASSLDLEQFF TRBJ2-1 TRBV7-6 . .
TGTGCCAGCAGTGACGCAACGCACACCGGGGAGCTGTTTTTT CASSDATHTGELFF TRBJ2-2 TRBV25-1 . .
TGCAGCGTTTATGAGGACTTTTTCTACACCTTC CSVYEDFFYTF TRBJ1-2 TRBV29-1 . .
TGTGCCAGCCTTAGGCGGGAGGTGTACGAGCAGTACTTC CASLRREVYEQYF TRBJ2-7 TRBV5-6 TRBD2 .
TGTGCCAGCAGCCAACGCGAAACAGATACGCAGTATTTT CASSQRETDTQYF TRBJ2-3 TRBV14 . .
TGTGCCAGCAGTTACCAAGGAGCCACGGGACCTCAGCCCCAGCATTTT CASSYQGATGPQPQHF TRBJ1-5 TRBV6-6 . few
TGTGCCAGTGGTGTAACCTATCTTAGCAATCAGCCCCAGCATTTT CASGVTYLSNQPQHF TRBJ1-5 TRBV19 . few
TGCGCCAGCAGCCAAGATTGGGCAGGACAAGACTATGGCTACACCTTC CASSQDWAGQDYGYTF TRBJ1-2 TRBV4-3 . .
TGTGCCAGCAGCCCAACTTCCGGGACAGTTTACGAGCAGTACTTC CASSPTSGTVYEQYF TRBJ2-7 TRBV6-5 TRBD1 .
TGTGCCAGCAGTTTCCGGACAGGGGGTTCACCCCTCCACTTT CASSFRTGGSPLHF TRBJ1-6 TRBV28 TRBD1 .
TGTGCCAGCTCACCAAAAGCTTGGCAGGAGGCCGGAAACACCATATATTTT CASSPKAWQEAGNTIYF TRBJ1-3 TRBV18 . .
TGCGCCAGCAGCCAGGATTACGTGGCTTTCACGATAGGTGGCTACACCTTC CASSQDYVAFTIGGYTF TRBJ1-2 TRBV5-4 . .
TGTGCCAGTACCTCCGGGACGGGGCGCACTGAAGCTTTCTTT CASTSGTGRTEAFF TRBJ1-1 TRBV19 . few
TGTGCCAGCCACCGGGGGGAATCCGGGGAGCTGTTTTTT CASHRGESGELFF TRBJ2-2 TRBV27 TRBD2 .
TGTGCCAGCAGCTTAGCAGGACAGGGGGCCCACACCGGGGAGCTGTTTTTT CASSLAGQGAHTGELFF TRBJ2-2 TRBV7-9 TRBD1 .
TGCGCCAGCAGCTACGGACTAGCGGGATCCTTCACAGATACGCAGTATTTT CASSYGLAGSFTDTQYF TRBJ2-3 TRBV5-1 TRBD2 .
TGCAGTGCTAGTGAGGGGACACCCCTCCACTTT CSASEGTPLHF TRBJ1-6 TRBV20-1 . .
TGTGCCAGCAGCTTAAGCGGACAGTTCGAGCAGTACTTC CASSLSGQFEQYF TRBJ2-7 TRBV7-3 . .
TGTGCCAGCAGCCAGGACACAGATACGCAGTATTTT CASSQDTDTQYF TRBJ2-3 TRBV5-5 . .
TGCGCCAGCAGCGAAAAGGGGTTTGTAAACAATGAGCAGTTCTTC CASSEKGFVNNEQFF TRBJ2-1 TRBV5-1 . .
TGCGCCAGCAGCCCCTCTACAGGTTACAATGAGCAGTTCTTC CASSPSTGYNEQFF TRBJ2-1 TRBV4-1 . .
TGTGCCAGTAGTATAGGATCACGAGGCAATCAGCCCCAGCATTTT CASSIGSRGNQPQHF TRBJ1-5 TRBV19 . few
TGTGCCAGCTCACCCTCGACTCAATACTCTGGAAACACCATATATTTT CASSPSTQYSGNTIYF TRBJ1-3 TRBV18 . .
TGTGCCAGCAGCGTAGACGCAACGGGAGGGCCGGTAGATACGCAGTATTTT CASSVDATGGPVDTQYF TRBJ2-3 TRBV9 TRBD2 .
TGTGCTAGTGGTCCGACGGGCCTACCGGGGGGATTAGGCGAGCAGTACTTC CASGPTGLPGGLGEQYF TRBJ2-7 TRBV12-5 TRBD2 .
TGTGCCAGTAGTATAGCGGGGGGGCCGCCCAATGAGCAGTTCTTC CASSIAGGPPNEQFF TRBJ2-1 TRBV19 TRBD2 .
TGTGCCAGCAGCTTGGCCCCCGGACTAGCGGGAGCCCAAGAGACCCAGTACTTC CASSLAPGLAGAQETQYF TRBJ2-5 TRBV5-6 TRBD2 .
TGCGCCAGCAGCCCGGGGCTAGCCAAAAACATTCAGTACTTC CASSPGLAKNIQYF TRBJ2-4 TRBV4-1 . .
TGCGCCAGCAGCCTTGACCGGGACAGGGGCCGCGAGCAGTACTTC CASSLDRDRGREQYF TRBJ2-7 TRBV4-1 TRBD1 .
TGTGCCAGCAGTTATGACAGGGGGCTAGAGCCCCAGCATTTT CASSYDRGLEPQHF TRBJ1-5 TRBV27 TRBD1 few
TGTGCCAGCAGCTCGGACAGGGGGAACACTGAAGCTTTCTTT CASSSDRGNTEAFF TRBJ1-1 TRBV7-9 TRBD1 .
TGTGCCAGCTCACCACGTGGGCTAAGAGGGGGAAACACCATATATTTT CASSPRGLRGGNTIYF TRBJ1-3 TRBV18 . few
TGTGCCAGCAGCTTAGTCGGAGAGGGGACTGAAGCTTTCTTT CASSLVGEGTEAFF TRBJ1-1 TRBV11-2 . once
TGTGCCAGCAGCTCCTCTACCGGGACAGGGACCGGGGAGCTGTTTTTT CASSSSTGTGTGELFF TRBJ2-2 TRBV7-6 TRBD1 .
TGTGCCAGCAGCCAAGGGACAGGGGCCTACGAGCAGTACTTC CASSQGTGAYEQYF TRBJ2-7 TRBV14 TRBD1 .
TGTGCCAGCAGCGTCGGGGTTCATAATGGAAACACCATATATTTT CASSVGVHNGNTIYF TRBJ1-3 TRBV9 . .
TGTGCCAGCAGAGGGACTAGCGCCAGCTCCTACAATGAGCAGTTCTTC CASRGTSASSYNEQFF TRBJ2-1 TRBV6-6 TRBD2 once
TGCAGCGTTGTGGAGGCAATTCAGTACTTC CSVVEAIQYF TRBJ2-4 TRBV29-1 . .
TGCGCCAGCCAACGTCCCCTCTATGGCTACACCTTC CASQRPLYGYTF TRBJ1-2 TRBV10-1 . .
TGTGCCAGCTCACCACAACGGACAGGGACAGGTGTAGTCCACGAGCAGTACTTC CASSPQRTGTGVVHEQYF TRBJ2-7 TRBV18 TRBD1 .
TGTGCCAGCAGTTATTGGGTGGGCACTGAAGCTTTCTTT CASSYWVGTEAFF TRBJ1-1 TRBV6-5 . .
TGTGCCAGCAAAGGGGACCCCTGGACTAGCGCAGATACGCAGTATTTT CASKGDPWTSADTQYF TRBJ2-3 TRBV28 TRBD2 .
TGTGCCAGCAGCTTAGCGGGGAACGGGGAGCTGTTTTTT CASSLAGNGELFF TRBJ2-2 TRBV7-9 . .
TGTGCCAGCATCGTGACGGGATTCGTGAACAATGAGCAGTTCTTC CASIVTGFVNNEQFF TRBJ2-1 TRBV2 . .
TGCGCCAGCAGCACCGGGACAGGGGGATGGGAGACCCAGTACTTC CASSTGTGGWETQYF TRBJ2-5 TRBV5-1 TRBD1 .
TGTGCCAGCAGTTTATCCCCAGGGGCGCACGAGCAGTACTTC CASSLSPGAHEQYF TRBJ2-7 TRBV27 . .